The next 3 T cell receptor beta chains were all read from a single sample in a study of T cells in narcolepsy. Assay: immunoSEQ multiplex PCR; the TCRdb copy retains only in-frame clones and omits some. Seen here are tens of thousands of clones, approximately 84% observed once, and the top ten hold 0.85% to 1.2%. The sequencing sample was made of memory (CD45RA-) CD4+ T cells from blood. The receptor source for this set is a human donor in good health.

The rearrangement links TRBV28 to TRBJ2-1; TRBD2 is a possible D gene (5 bases). The germline V gene encodes CDR1 MDHEN and CDR2 SYDVKM. The CDR3 runs 15 residues. V shed 4 bases and J shed 7 bases, with 17 bases lying between them. The CDR3 DNA reads TGTGCCAGCAGTTCGCCAGCGGCCATGGAGAATGAGCAGTTCTTC. Its translation is CASSSPAAMENEQFF.

J is TRBJ2-5 and V is TRBV25-1, with a tentative D call TRBD1 (6 bases). The CDR3 covers 15 residues. V lost 3 bases, J lost 3 bases, and 14 bases lay in between. From germline, CDR1 is MGHDK and CDR2 SYGVNS. The CDR3 DNA sequence: TGTGCCAGCAGTGATCCCGGGACAAAAGAAGAGACCCAGTACTTC. Amino acids: CASSDPGTKEETQYF.

The chain links TRBV11-3 to TRBJ1-1, with 9 bases matching TRBD1. After removal of 8 bases from V and 0 bases from J, the junction contained 1 base not matched to a gene. The CDR3 runs to 13 residues. CDR1 and CDR2 (germline): SGHNT, YENEEA. For the CDR3, the DNA is TGTGCCAGCGGACAGGGGTTGAACACTGAAGCTTTCTTT. Residues: CASGQGLNTEAFF. Supplemented by reference TRBV11-3 and TRBJ1-1, the full variable domain reads EAGVVQSPRYKIIEKKQPVAFWCNPISGHNTLYWYLQNLGQGPELLIRYENEEAVDDSQLPKDRFSAERLKGVDSTLKIQPAELGDSAVYLCASGQGLNTEAFFGQGTRLTVV.